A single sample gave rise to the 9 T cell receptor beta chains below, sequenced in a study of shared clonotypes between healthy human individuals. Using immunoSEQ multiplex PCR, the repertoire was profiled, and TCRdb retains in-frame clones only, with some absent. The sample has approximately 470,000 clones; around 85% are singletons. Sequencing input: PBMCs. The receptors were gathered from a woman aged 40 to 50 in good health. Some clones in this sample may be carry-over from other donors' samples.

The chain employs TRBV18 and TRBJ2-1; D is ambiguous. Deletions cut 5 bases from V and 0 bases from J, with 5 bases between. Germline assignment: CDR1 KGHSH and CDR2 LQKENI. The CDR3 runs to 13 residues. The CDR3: CASSSSSYNEQFF. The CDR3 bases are TGTGCCAGCTCATCGAGCTCCTACAATGAGCAGTTCTTC.

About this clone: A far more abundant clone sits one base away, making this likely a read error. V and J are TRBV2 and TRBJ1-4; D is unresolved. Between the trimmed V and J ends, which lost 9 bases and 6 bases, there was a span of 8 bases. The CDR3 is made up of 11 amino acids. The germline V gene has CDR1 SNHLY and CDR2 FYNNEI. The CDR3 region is CASHGYEKLFF. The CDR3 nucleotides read TGTGCCAGTCATGGTTATGAAAAACTGTTTTTT.

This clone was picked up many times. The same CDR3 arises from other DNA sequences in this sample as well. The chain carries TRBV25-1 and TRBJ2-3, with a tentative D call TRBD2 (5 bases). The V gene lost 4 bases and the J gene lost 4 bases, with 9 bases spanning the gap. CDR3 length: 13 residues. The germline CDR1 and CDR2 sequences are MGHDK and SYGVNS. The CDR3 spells CASSAGGADTQYF. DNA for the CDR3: TGTGCCAGCAGTGCCGGAGGAGCAGATACGCAGTATTTT.

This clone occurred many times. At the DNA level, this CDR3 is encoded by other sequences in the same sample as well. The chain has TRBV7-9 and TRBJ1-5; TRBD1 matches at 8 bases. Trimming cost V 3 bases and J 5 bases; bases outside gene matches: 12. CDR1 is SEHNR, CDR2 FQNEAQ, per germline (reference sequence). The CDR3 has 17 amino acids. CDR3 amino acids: CASSFYLGQGGYQPQHF. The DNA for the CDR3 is TGTGCCAGCAGCTTCTACCTAGGACAGGGTGGCTATCAGCCCCAGCATTTT.

The CDR3 nucleotides read TGTGCCAGCAGCTTACAGGAACCTTGGGAGACCCAGTACTTC. Translating gives CASSLQEPWETQYF. The V and J genes are TRBV11-2 and TRBJ2-5; D unclear. The V gene lost 2 bases and the J gene lost 5 bases, with 12 bases spanning the gap. The CDR3 covers 14 residues. Germline V CDR1 and CDR2: SGHAT, FQNNGV.

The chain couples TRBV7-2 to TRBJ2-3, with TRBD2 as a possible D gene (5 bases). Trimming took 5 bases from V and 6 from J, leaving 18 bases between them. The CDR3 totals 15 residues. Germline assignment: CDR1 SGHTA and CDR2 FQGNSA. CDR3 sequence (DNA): TGTGCCAGCAGCAAGACTATACAACTCGGGGATACGCAGTATTTT. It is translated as CASSKTIQLGDTQYF.

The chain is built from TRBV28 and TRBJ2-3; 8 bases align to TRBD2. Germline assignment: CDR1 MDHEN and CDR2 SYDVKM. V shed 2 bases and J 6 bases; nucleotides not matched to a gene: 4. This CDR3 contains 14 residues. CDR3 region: CASSLGLAYDTQYF. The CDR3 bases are TGTGCCAGCAGTTTAGGACTAGCATATGATACGCAGTATTTT.

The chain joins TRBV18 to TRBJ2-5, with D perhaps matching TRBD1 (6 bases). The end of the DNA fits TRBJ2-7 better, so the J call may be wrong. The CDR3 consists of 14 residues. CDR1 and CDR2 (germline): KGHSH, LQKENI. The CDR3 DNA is TGTGCCAGCTCACCATACAGGGACCCCTACGAGCAGTACTTC. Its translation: CASSPYRDPYEQYF.

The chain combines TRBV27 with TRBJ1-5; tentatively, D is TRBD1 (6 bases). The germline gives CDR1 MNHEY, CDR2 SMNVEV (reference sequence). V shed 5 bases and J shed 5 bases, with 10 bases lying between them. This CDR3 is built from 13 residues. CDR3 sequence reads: CASSATGYQPQHF. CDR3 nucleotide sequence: TGTGCCAGCAGTGCGACAGGTTATCAGCCCCAGCATTTT.